The 6 T cell receptor beta chains in this list originate from one sample, sequenced in a study of cytomegalovirus exposure and HLA in healthy donors. Libraries were prepared by immunoSEQ multiplex PCR; TCRdb keeps only in-frame clonotypes and omits some of them. The sample holds 250,000 or so clones; more than 75% are singletons and the top ten take 2.6%. Material for sequencing was PBMCs. Receptors were obtained from a man aged 18 to 29 in good health and CMV-seronegative.

The V call is TRBV5-6, the J call TRBJ2-3; perhaps TRBD2 as D (6 bases). Germline CDR1 and CDR2: SGHDT and YYEEEE. Between the trimmed V and J ends, which lost 2 bases and 2 bases, there was a span of 12 bases. The CDR3 runs to 15 residues. The DNA for the CDR3 is TGTGCCAGCAGCTTTGGTGCGGGATACACAGATACGCAGTATTTT. Protein product: CASSFGAGYTDTQYF.

This chain joins TRBV28 and TRBJ2-5, with 7 bases lining up with TRBD2. The V gene's germline CDR1 is MDHEN and CDR2 SYDVKM. The CDR3 covers 14 residues. After removal of 6 bases from V and 4 bases from J, the junction contained 8 bases not matched to a gene. The CDR3 is CASRPLANVETQYF. The CDR3 DNA reads TGTGCCAGCAGGCCACTAGCGAACGTAGAGACCCAGTACTTC.

The CDR3 sequence is CASSLVRSSYEQYF. CDR3 in DNA: TGTGCCAGCAGTTTAGTACGGTCCTCCTACGAGCAGTACTTC. The chain uses TRBV27 and TRBJ2-7; D not certain. This CDR3 region has 14 residues. V was cut by 2 bases and J by 0 bases, with 8 bases left in between. Germline CDR1 reads MNHEY; CDR2 reads SMNVEV (reference sequence).

This sequence joins TRBV6-6 and TRBJ1-1; D not resolved. CDR3 length: 15 amino acids. The germline V gene has CDR1 MNHNY and CDR2 SVGAGI (reference sequence). Trimming cost V 2 bases and J 0 bases, with 10 bases left between them. CDR3 in DNA: TGTGCCAGCAGTTACATGGCAGGCATGAACACTGAAGCTTTCTTT. Its translation is CASSYMAGMNTEAFF.

The chain joins TRBV4-2 to TRBJ1-4, with D unclear. Germline CDR1 is LGHNA and CDR2 is YNFKEQ. Trimming shortened V by 4 bases and J by 7 bases, and 16 bases separated the two germline ends. The CDR3 covers 15 residues. The CDR3 DNA is TGTGCCAGCAGCCGGGGAGACGGGGAGAGTGAAAAACTGTTTTTT. This sequence encodes CASSRGDGESEKLFF.

V gene TRBV28 combines with J gene TRBJ1-3; tentative D call: TRBD1 (5 bases). The ends were cut back, 5 bases at V and 5 bases at J, with 16 bases in the middle. The CDR3 contains 15 residues. From germline, CDR1 is MDHEN and CDR2 SYDVKM. Written as DNA, the CDR3 is TGTGCCAGCAGTCCCCTGGGGCAAGAAAGAAACACCATATATTTT. It yields the protein CASSPLGQERNTIYF.